This T cell receptor beta chain originates from a study of CD8 T cells in ankylosing spondylitis. TCRdb reprocessed the 5' RACE reads via MiXCR and lists one record per CDR3 protein. The data show roughly 400,000 distinct CDR3 sequences, around 24% seen once. In its sample, this clonotype was seen a few times. Its antigen remains unidentified. Study-level findings and limits: It appeared that ankylosing spondylitis blood was characterized by a TCR beta motif of about eight highly homologous variants.

Per the germline V gene, CDR1 is MDHEN and CDR2 is SYDVKM. V lost 3 bases to trimming and J lost 5 bases, with 14 bases between them. The CDR3 sequence is 15 residues long. This chain joins TRBV28 and TRBJ2-1; D possibly corresponds to TRBD2 (5 bases). The clonotype comes from a male donor with ankylosing spondylitis. The specimen sequenced was blood, either unsorted or a sorted T cell fraction (not recorded which). The CDR3 loop is CASSLEVVNHNEQFF. In DNA, the CDR3 is TGTGCCAGCAGTTTGGAGGTGGTCAACCACAATGAGCAGTTCTTC. The whole variable domain, filled in from reference TRBV28 and TRBJ2-1, reads DVKVTQSSRYLVKRTGEKVFLECVQDMDHENMFWYRQDPGLGLRLIYFSYDVKMKEKGDIPEGYSVSREKKERFSLILESASTNQTSMYLCASSLEVVNHNEQFFGPGTRLTVL.